This T cell receptor (beta chain) originates from a study of T cell changes during pregnancy in multiple sclerosis (dated by TCRdb to about 2019). Background for the entire study: Changes in the T cell repertoire over the course of pregnancy were examined in this study in women with multiple sclerosis.

This clone appeared once. What antigen it recognizes has not been identified. The record has no base qualities; no much larger clone is one base away. The library was generated by the immunoSEQ multiplex PCR assay. The source is immuneACCESS, and TCRdb retained only in-frame sequences with V and J called. Part of the clones is not carried over; for the studies checked, unresolved V genes explain less than half of this, and the remainder is unexplained. The sample table holds 85,000 to 120,000 clones, of which approximately 90% were seen once. Of the sample, approximately 1.6% falls within the top ten clones. CDR1 and CDR2, per the germline V gene (reference sequence), are GTSNPN and SVGIG. Trimming takes 0 bases from V and 0 bases from J, and the germline ends sit 3 bases apart. The cysteine opens and the phenylalanine closes a CDR3 of 12 amino acids. Only CDR3 DNA is held: 36 bases, read in frame from base 1.

The sample here was peripheral blood, taken after pregnancy. The clonotype originates from a female donor with multiple sclerosis, enrolled in a pregnancy study. This chain joins TRBV30 to TRBJ2-7, with the D gene uncertain. The DNA is as follows: TGTGCCTGGAGTGTCAGCTCCTACGAGCAGTACTTC. Translation gives CAWSVSSYEQYF.